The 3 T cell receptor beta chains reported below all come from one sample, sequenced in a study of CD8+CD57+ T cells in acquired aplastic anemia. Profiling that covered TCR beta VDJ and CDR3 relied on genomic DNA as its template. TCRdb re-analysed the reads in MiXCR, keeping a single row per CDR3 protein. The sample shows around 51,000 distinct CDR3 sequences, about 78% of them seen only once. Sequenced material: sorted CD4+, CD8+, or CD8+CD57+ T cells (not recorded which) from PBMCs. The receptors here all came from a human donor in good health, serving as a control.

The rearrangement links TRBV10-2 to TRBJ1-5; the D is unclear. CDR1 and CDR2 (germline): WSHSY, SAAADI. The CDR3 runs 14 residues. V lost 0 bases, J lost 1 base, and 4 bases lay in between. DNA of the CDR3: TGCGCCAGCAGTGAGTCGGTGAGCAATCAGCCCCAGCATTTT. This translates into CASSESVSNQPQHF.

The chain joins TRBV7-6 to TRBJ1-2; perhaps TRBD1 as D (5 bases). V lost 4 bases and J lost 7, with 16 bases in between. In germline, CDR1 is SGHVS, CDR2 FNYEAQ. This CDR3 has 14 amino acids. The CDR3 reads CASSSTVGGSGYTF. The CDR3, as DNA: TGTGCCAGCAGCTCTACGGTGGGGGGAAGTGGCTACACCTTC.

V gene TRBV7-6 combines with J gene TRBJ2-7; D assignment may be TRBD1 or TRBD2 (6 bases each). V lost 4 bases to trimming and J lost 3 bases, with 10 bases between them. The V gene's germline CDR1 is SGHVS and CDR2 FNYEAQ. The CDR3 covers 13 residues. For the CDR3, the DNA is TGTGCCAGCAGCTACGGGGGCTTCTACGAGCAGTACTTC. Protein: CASSYGGFYEQYF.